A selection of T cell receptor beta chains follows, all from one sample in a study of cytomegalovirus exposure and HLA in healthy donors. Generated by immunoSEQ multiplex PCR, the TCRdb table keeps only in-frame clones and is missing some. The data contain about 190,000 clones, more than 65% of them singletons. The sample comprised PBMCs. The receptor set was obtained from a young woman in good health and CMV-seronegative. CDR3s include the opening cysteine and the closing phenylalanine or tryptophan. Each record gives: CDR3 protein, clone size, J gene, V gene. The size entry is marked missing in some rows and otherwise reads once, few, many or a size class.

CASSKSGVSNQPQHF few TRBJ1-5 TRBV19
CASSLGPSGRAGDTQYF - TRBJ2-3 TRBV5-6
CASSQGQWSSYNEQFF - TRBJ2-1 TRBV4-3
CASSLVGGNGNEQFF few TRBJ2-1 TRBV7-2
CASSLARRGQYSGNTIYF - TRBJ1-3 TRBV7-6
CASSSPAEPNRDLNEKLFF few TRBJ1-4 TRBV7-2
CATRSLGGGLAGGPYEQFF - TRBJ2-1 TRBV27
CASSPPGGSYNEQFF - TRBJ2-1 TRBV7-9
CASSYTSGREEQFF - TRBJ2-1 TRBV7-9
CASSLGAVNTEAFF - TRBJ1-1 TRBV5-1
CATSRPGTGNSPLHF - TRBJ1-6 TRBV15
CASSHGAASAYNEQFF - TRBJ2-1 TRBV4-2
CASTRAGEETQYF - TRBJ2-5 TRBV6-1
CASRPTSTRRSDRERSTIYF few TRBJ1-3 TRBV27
CACSSNSDEQYF - TRBJ2-7 TRBV30
CASSLVEAYNQPQHF few TRBJ1-5 TRBV7-2
CASSQQSRGEAFF - TRBJ1-1 TRBV4-3
CASSESRDTEAFF - TRBJ1-1 TRBV10-1
CASSWSGQTYEQYF few TRBJ2-7 TRBV27
CASSVAGRANTGELFF - TRBJ2-2 TRBV9
CASSNQGSGELFF - TRBJ2-2 TRBV7-7
CASSLDRGGSYEQYF - TRBJ2-7 TRBV7-2
CASSAWTSGDPDTQYF once TRBJ2-3 TRBV2